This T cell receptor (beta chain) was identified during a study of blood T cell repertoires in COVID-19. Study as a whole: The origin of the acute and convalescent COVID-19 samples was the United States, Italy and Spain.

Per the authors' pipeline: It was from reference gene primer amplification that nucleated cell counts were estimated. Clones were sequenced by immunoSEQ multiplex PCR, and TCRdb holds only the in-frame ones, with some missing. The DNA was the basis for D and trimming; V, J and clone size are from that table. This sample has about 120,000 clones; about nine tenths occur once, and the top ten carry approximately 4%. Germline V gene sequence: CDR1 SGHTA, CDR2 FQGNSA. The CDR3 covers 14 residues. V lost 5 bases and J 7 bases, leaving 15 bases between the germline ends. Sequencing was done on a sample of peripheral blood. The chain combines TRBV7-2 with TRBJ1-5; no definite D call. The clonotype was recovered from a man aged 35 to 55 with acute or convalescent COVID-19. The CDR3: CASSLGSPGQPQHF. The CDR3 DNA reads TGTGCCAGCAGCCTCGGGTCCCCCGGGCAGCCCCAGCATTTT.